These 32 T cell receptor beta chains originate from one sample sequenced in a study of shared clonotypes between healthy human individuals. Repertoires were generated with immunoSEQ multiplex PCR, while TCRdb's copy carries only in-frame clones and drops some. This sample carries 1.6 million or so clones, less than 99% of them seen once, and the ten largest clones take roughly 0.36%. The sample consisted of naive CD4+ T cells sorted from blood. As to subset: CD45RA+ positively selected. The origin of the receptors is a man aged 25-40 years in good health.

The J gene is TRBJ2-1, the V gene TRBV5-4, with TRBD2 identical over 10 bases. From germline, CDR1 is SGHNT and CDR2 YYREEE (reference sequence). The junction had 9 bases not matched to a gene; V was cut back by 1 base and J by 8 bases. CDR3 size: 16 residues. CDR3 nucleotides: TGTGCCAGCAGCTTGTCGATCCTAGCGGGAGCCCATGAGCAGTTCTTC. Translated, it gives CASSLSILAGAHEQFF.

DNA for the CDR3: TGCGCCAGCAGTGAGTCGGGCGGGAGGGCCCTCAATGAGCAGTTCTTC. It encodes CASSESGGRALNEQFF. This chain connects TRBV10-2 to TRBJ2-1, with 9 bases matching TRBD2. The CDR3 extends over 16 amino acids. The junction had 6 bases not matched to a gene; V was cut back by 0 bases and J by 6 bases. Germline lookup yields CDR1 WSHSY and CDR2 SAAADI.

V usage is TRBV6-5 and J usage is TRBJ2-6; possibly TRBD1 or TRBD2 for D (5 bases each). The ends were cut back, 2 bases at V and 3 bases at J, with 11 bases in the middle. The CDR3 is made up of 16 amino acids. The germline gives CDR1 MNHEY, CDR2 SVGAGI. The CDR3 nucleotides read TGTGCCAGCAGTTACCGCCCAGGGAGTGGGGCCAACGTCCTGACTTTC. As protein: CASSYRPGSGANVLTF.

Note on this clone: The same CDR3 is also encoded by other DNA sequences in this sample. The chain has TRBV2 and TRBJ2-2; no firm D call. This CDR3 is built from 11 residues. Trimming stripped 8 bases from V and 5 bases from J, with 6 bases between. CDR1 is SNHLY and CDR2 is FYNNEI in the germline V gene. The CDR3 bases are TGTGCCAGCTCTAATACCGGGGAGCTGTTTTTT. It specifies CASSNTGELFF.

The chain uses TRBV7-8 and TRBJ1-4; possible D gene TRBD1, 5 bases. CDR3 length equals 14 residues. Germline CDR1 SGHVS, CDR2 FQNEAQ. V lost 5 bases to trimming and J lost 7 bases, with 14 bases between them. The CDR3 DNA is TGTGCCAGCAGCCCGGGGGGACGAGGTGAAAAACTGTTTTTT. Residues: CASSPGGRGEKLFF. Supplemented by reference TRBV7-8 and TRBJ1-4, the full variable domain reads GAGVSQSPRYKVAKRGQDVALRCDPISGHVSLFWYQQALGQGPEFLTYFQNEAQLDKSGLPSDRFFAERPEGSVSTLKIQRTQQEDSAVYLCASSPGGRGEKLFFGSGTQLSVL.

This sequence joins TRBV5-4 and TRBJ2-2; 8 bases map to TRBD1. V lost 4 bases, J lost 4 bases, and 6 bases stayed unmatched. This CDR3 is 15 amino acids long. Germline V gene data show CDR1 as SGHNT and CDR2 as YYREEE (reference sequence). CDR3 bases: TGTGCCAGCAGCGTGACAGGGGCCGTCACCGGGGAGCTGTTTTTT. Protein sequence: CASSVTGAVTGELFF.

The rearrangement uses TRBV5-1 and TRBJ2-3, with 11 positions matching TRBD2. The CDR3 has 17 amino acids. The V gene's germline CDR1 is SGHRS and CDR2 YFSETQ. Trimming removed 5 bases from V and 1 base from J; junction bases left unmatched: 9. For the CDR3, the DNA is TGCGCCAGCAGGCCACCTCTAGCGGGAGGAGGCACAGATACGCAGTATTTT. It specifies CASRPPLAGGGTDTQYF.

The rearrangement uses TRBV30 and TRBJ2-1; 7 nucleotides line up with TRBD1. The CDR3 runs 13 residues. The trim removed 7 bases at V and 2 bases at J, leaving 5 bases unmatched. Germline CDR1 is GTSNPN and CDR2 is SVGIG (reference sequence). The CDR3 spells CASNRGPYNEQFF. DNA for the CDR3: TGTGCCTCAAACAGGGGTCCCTACAATGAGCAGTTCTTC.

The genes are TRBV5-1 and TRBJ2-5, with 8 nucleotides matching TRBD1. The V gene's germline CDR1 is SGHRS and CDR2 YFSETQ. This CDR3 spans 15 amino acids. Trimming at V came to 4 bases and at J to 4 bases, leaving 9 bases not matched to a gene. Written as DNA, the CDR3 is TGCGCCAGCAGCCAGAGCCAGGGGGCTCCAGAGACCCAGTACTTC. This sequence encodes CASSQSQGAPETQYF. The full variable domain, in which reference TRBV5-1 and TRBJ2-5 provide the parts outside the CDR3, is KAGVTQTPRYLIKTRGQQVTLSCSPISGHRSVSWYQQTPGQGLQFLFEYFSETQRNKGNFPGRFSGRQFSNSRSEMNVSTLELGDSALYLCASSQSQGAPETQYFGPGTRLLVL.

Details on this clone: This sample also contains other DNA sequences that code for the same CDR3. The rearrangement joins TRBV4-3 to TRBJ2-2; tentative D call: TRBD2 (5 bases). CDR3 length: 14 amino acids. Germline values: CDR1 LGHNA, CDR2 YSLEER. V gave up 3 bases and J gave up 7 bases, with 12 bases separating them. The CDR3, as DNA: TGCGCCAGCAGCCAGGGGTTGGCGGGCGGGGAGCTGTTTTTT. Amino acids: CASSQGLAGGELFF.

The V and J genes are TRBV6-5 and TRBJ1-1; D ambiguous. V lost 7 bases, J lost 0 bases, and 9 bases lay in between. Germline CDR1 MNHEY, CDR2 SVGAGI. The CDR3 sequence is 13 residues long. The chain's CDR3 is CASINPVNTEAFF. For the CDR3, the DNA is TGTGCCAGCATTAACCCCGTGAACACTGAAGCTTTCTTT.

This clone showed up just a few times. The genes are TRBV5-4 and TRBJ2-7, with D tentatively TRBD1 (6 bases). Germline CDR1 reads SGHNT; CDR2 reads YYREEE (reference sequence). The CDR3 consists of 13 residues. The V end was cut by 0 bases, the J end by 7 bases, with 11 bases between. The CDR3 nucleotides are TGTGCCAGCAGCTTGGGGACAGTCGATGAGCAGTACTTC. It codes for CASSLGTVDEQYF.

This clone showed up just once. The chain combines TRBV9 with TRBJ2-6; D unclear. The germline V gene encodes CDR1 SGDLS and CDR2 YYNGEE. Between the trimmed V and J ends, which lost 4 bases and 7 bases, there was a span of 12 bases. The CDR3 is made up of 14 amino acids. CDR3 sequence reads: CASSPPRYANVLTF. CDR3 DNA: TGTGCCAGCAGCCCTCCAAGATATGCCAACGTCCTGACTTTC.

This chain uses TRBV7-3 with TRBJ2-1; 11 bases map to TRBD2. CDR1 is SGHTA, CDR2 FQGTGA, per germline. The CDR3 totals 16 residues. With V trimmed by 0 bases and J by 2 bases, 0 bases remained unmatched. CDR3 loop: CASSLTSGRAYNEQFF. CDR3 bases: TGTGCCAGCAGCTTAACTAGCGGGAGGGCCTACAATGAGCAGTTCTTC.

The J gene is TRBJ2-1, the V gene TRBV19; the match to TRBD2 covers 10 bases. Per the germline V gene, CDR1 is LNHDA and CDR2 is SQIVND (reference sequence). The CDR3 consists of 15 residues. V was clipped by 4 bases and J by 3 bases; unmatched bases: 3. The CDR3 spells CASSTTSGLYNEQFF. In DNA, the CDR3 is TGTGCCAGTAGTACGACTAGCGGGCTCTACAATGAGCAGTTCTTC.

V is TRBV5-4 and J is TRBJ1-1, with D perhaps TRBD1 (5 bases). Per germline, CDR1 SGHNT and CDR2 YYREEE (reference sequence). Trimming removed 4 bases from V and 0 bases from J, with 10 bases in between. The CDR3 runs to 14 residues. CDR3: CASSTGPMNTEAFF. CDR3 nucleotides: TGTGCCAGCAGCACGGGACCGATGAACACTGAAGCTTTCTTT. Combining the CDR3 with reference TRBV5-4 and TRBJ1-1 gives the whole variable domain ETGVTQSPTHLIKTRGQQVTLRCSSQSGHNTVSWYQQALGQGPQFIFQYYREEENGRGNFPPRFSGLQFPNYSSELNVNALELDDSALYLCASSTGPMNTEAFFGQGTRLTVV.

The chain recombines TRBV7-6 with TRBJ2-7; D perhaps matches TRBD2 (6 bases). Germline V gene data show CDR1 as SGHVS and CDR2 as FNYEAQ. The CDR3 runs to 15 residues. Trimming took off 2 bases at V and 3 bases at J, with 14 bases between the two ends. CDR3 protein: CASSLLGRLHYEQYF. The CDR3 DNA reads as TGTGCCAGCAGCTTATTGGGGAGGTTACACTACGAGCAGTACTTC.

Worth noting for this clone: This sample includes further DNA sequences coding for the same CDR3. The chain is built from TRBV7-2 and TRBJ2-7; the match to TRBD2 covers 7 bases. CDR3 length: 14 residues. Germline V gene lookup returns CDR1 SGHTA and CDR2 FQGNSA. V lost 3 bases and J lost 4; bases outside the gene matches: 6. The CDR3 reads CASSFGGSSYEQYF. The CDR3 nucleotides are TGTGCCAGCAGCTTTGGCGGGAGTAGTTACGAGCAGTACTTC.

This chain connects TRBV29-1 to TRBJ1-3; D is unresolved. The CDR3 has 13 amino acids. With 6 bases removed from V and 4 bases from J, the gap between germline ends came to 13 bases. CDR1 is SQVTM and CDR2 is ANQGSEA in the germline V gene. CDR3 DNA sequence: TGCAGCGTACCAGGAGCTGGAGGAAACACCATATATTTT. This gives the protein CSVPGAGGNTIYF.

This chain uses TRBV4-3 with TRBJ2-5; D is possibly TRBD2 (6 bases). This CDR3 has 15 amino acids. The germline CDR1 and CDR2 sequences are LGHNA and YSLEER. V dropped 2 bases and J dropped 3 bases, with 13 bases sitting between them. The DNA of the CDR3 is TGCGCCAGCAGCCAAACCTTCAGGAGGGAAGAGACCCAGTACTTC. This encodes CASSQTFRREETQYF.

The CDR3, as DNA: TGTGCCAGCAGCTCAGGGGGACCCGGGGAGCTGTTTTTT. Amino acid sequence: CASSSGGPGELFF. The chain links TRBV5-4 to TRBJ2-2; 7 bases map to TRBD1. With V trimmed by 3 bases and J by 6 bases, 2 bases remained unmatched. Germline V gene data show CDR1 as SGHNT and CDR2 as YYREEE (reference sequence). CDR3 length equals 13 residues.

The chain employs TRBV30 and TRBJ1-5, with TRBD1 as a possible D gene (5 bases). CDR1 is GTSNPN, CDR2 SVGIG, per germline (reference sequence). The V end lost 2 bases, the J end lost 3 bases, and 8 bases lay between the germline ends. This CDR3 is 13 amino acids long. CDR3 region: CAWSPGTNQPQHF. CDR3 DNA sequence: TGTGCCTGGAGTCCAGGGACCAATCAGCCCCAGCATTTT.

The V call is TRBV5-1, the J call TRBJ2-7; tentative D call: TRBD2 (5 bases). V lost 4 bases, J lost 4 bases, and 15 bases lay in between. There are 14 residues in the CDR3. The germline gives CDR1 SGHRS, CDR2 YFSETQ. The CDR3 loop reads CASSLANGIYEQYF. The CDR3 DNA reads TGCGCCAGCAGCCTGGCCAACGGGATATACGAGCAGTACTTC.

The chain links TRBV10-1 to TRBJ2-7; 12 positions match TRBD2. Germline-derived CDR1 and CDR2 are WNHNN and SYGVQD (reference sequence). The CDR3 is 17 amino acids. J was trimmed by 3 bases and V by 0 bases; bases with no gene match: 6. The CDR3 protein is CASSESRTSGEYYEQYF. CDR3 nucleotides: TGCGCCAGCAGTGAGTCCCGGACTAGCGGGGAATACTACGAGCAGTACTTC.

This clone has only one observation. Within the sample, other DNA sequences also encode this same CDR3. The gene calls are TRBV11-2 and TRBJ2-3, with D hard to call. This CDR3 contains 11 residues. From germline, CDR1 is SGHAT and CDR2 FQNNGV. V was clipped by 0 bases and J by 8 bases, with 3 bases between them. CDR3 amino acids: CASSLEGTQYF. In DNA form, the CDR3 reads TGTGCCAGCAGCTTAGAGGGTACGCAGTATTTT.

The chain couples TRBV5-1 to TRBJ2-5; D is ambiguous. The CDR3 runs to 15 residues. Trimming cost V 3 bases and J 5 bases, with 17 bases left between them. Germline-derived CDR1 and CDR2 are SGHRS and YFSETQ. For the CDR3, the DNA is TGCGCCAGCAGCTCAAGAGAGGATTTATCGGAGACCCAGTACTTC. Encoded protein: CASSSREDLSETQYF. Together with reference TRBV5-1 and TRBJ2-5, the CDR3 gives the full variable domain: KAGVTQTPRYLIKTRGQQVTLSCSPISGHRSVSWYQQTPGQGLQFLFEYFSETQRNKGNFPGRFSGRQFSNSRSEMNVSTLELGDSALYLCASSSREDLSETQYFGPGTRLLVL.

This chain joins TRBV14 and TRBJ2-3, with 8 bases fitting TRBD2. CDR1 SGHDN and CDR2 FVKESK come from the germline V gene. CDR3 size: 18 residues. J lost 4 bases, V lost 4 bases, and 16 bases had no gene match. The CDR3 loop reads CASSPILTRAGVPDTQYF. CDR3 DNA: TGTGCCAGCAGCCCAATCCTAACTAGAGCGGGAGTGCCAGATACGCAGTATTTT.

This chain uses TRBV4-3 with TRBJ2-7; D unresolved. This CDR3 spans 16 amino acids. The germline V gene has CDR1 LGHNA and CDR2 YSLEER. V lost 0 bases to trimming and J lost 7 bases, with 19 bases between them. CDR3 in DNA: TGCGCCAGCAGCCAAGATAGGCAGATCCCTTCGTCGGAGCAGTACTTC. Amino acids: CASSQDRQIPSSEQYF.

The gene calls are TRBV4-2 and TRBJ2-7, with 9 bases that match TRBD1. Trimming at V came to 2 bases and at J to 1 base, leaving 9 bases not matched to a gene. The length of the CDR3 is 17 residues. Germline CDR1 is LGHNA and CDR2 is YNFKEQ. For the CDR3, the DNA is TGTGCCAGCAGCCAACAAGAAGGGACAGGGACTTCCTACGAGCAGTACTTC. Protein sequence: CASSQQEGTGTSYEQYF.

The CDR3 sequence is CASSSRTYTDTQYF. CDR3 DNA sequence: TGTGCCAGCAGCTCAAGGACCTATACAGATACGCAGTATTTT. This rearrangement joins TRBV11-2 to TRBJ2-3; D gene unclear. Germline lookup yields CDR1 SGHAT and CDR2 FQNNGV. V shed 4 bases and J shed 3 bases, with 11 bases lying between them. This CDR3 contains 14 residues.

Of note for this clone: Other DNA sequences in this sample translate to the same CDR3. The rearrangement links TRBV5-1 to TRBJ1-5, with D possibly being TRBD1 (5 bases). Trimming stripped 0 bases from V and 1 base from J, with 8 bases between. Looked up from germline, CDR1 is SGHRS and CDR2 is YFSETQ. The CDR3 is 15 amino acids. DNA of the CDR3: TGCGCCAGCAGCTTGGATGGGGGAAGCAATCAGCCCCAGCATTTT. Its translation is CASSLDGGSNQPQHF.

The chain uses TRBV25-1 and TRBJ2-3; D tentatively fits TRBD1 or TRBD2 (5 bases each). Trimming stripped 5 bases from V and 4 bases from J, with 13 bases between. From germline, CDR1 is MGHDK and CDR2 SYGVNS. This CDR3 has 14 residues. CDR3 loop: CASSTTGRPDTQYF. The CDR3 coding sequence is TGTGCCAGCAGTACGACGGGACGCCCAGATACGCAGTATTTT.